This T cell receptor beta chain was recorded in a study of cytomegalovirus exposure and HLA in healthy donors. The PCR contained 60 Vbeta and 13 Jbeta primers. Only in-frame clones appear in the TCRdb table, and some are missing; sequencing was by immunoSEQ multiplex PCR. The data show roughly 100,000 clones, 75% to 90% seen once. Deletions cut 0 bases from V and 3 bases from J, with 5 bases between. Looked up from germline, CDR1 is SGHTA and CDR2 is FQGTGA. This CDR3 spans 13 amino acids. The clonotype comes from a man aged 25 to 40 in good health and CMV-seronegative. Sequenced input: PBMCs. The chain couples TRBV7-3 to TRBJ1-1; D remains unclear. CDR3: CASSLTGDTEAFF. CDR3 sequence (DNA): TGTGCCAGCAGCTTAACCGGGGACACTGAAGCTTTCTTT.